This T cell receptor (beta chain) came from a study of blood T cells in healthy people across ages. Trimming cost V 1 base and J 4 bases, with 10 bases left between them. CDR3 length: 13 residues. CDR1 DFQATT and CDR2 SNEGSKA come from the germline V gene (reference sequence). Alongside a J-beta primer mix, a sample-barcoded 5' primer served in a second PCR lasting about 7 to 11 cycles. TCRdb passed the 5' RACE reads through MiXCR, listing each CDR3 protein once. This table has approximately 800,000 distinct CDR3 sequences, roughly 24% appearing once. This clonotype was counted a few times. The same specimen was also included in a second study, on T cells of mothers and their children.

Sequenced: blood. The rearrangement uses TRBV20-1 and TRBJ1-1, with D hard to call. The receptor was derived from a boy aged 10-17 years in good health. CDR3 sequence: CSARVGRSTEAFF. In DNA form, the CDR3 reads TGCAGTGCTAGAGTGGGCAGAAGCACTGAAGCTTTCTTT.